The sequence of this T cell receptor (beta chain) was determined in a study of immune evolution from preneoplasia to lung adenocarcinoma. In the case of this clone: Its matching antigen is unknown.

The protocol was immunoSEQ multiplex PCR, while the TCRdb copy is restricted to in-frame clones and leaves out a portion. The profile shows several thousand clones, approximately 85% of them singletons. Histologic diagnosis was independently verified by two lung pathologists. Nucleic acids came from premalignant or tumor cells enriched by macro-dissection. General study points: KRAS-mutant nodules had the highest T cell clonality.

This CDR3 is built from 11 residues. CDR1 DFQATT and CDR2 SNEGSKA come from the germline V gene (reference sequence). Between the trimmed V and J ends, which lost 3 bases and 6 bases, there was a span of 9 bases. The rearrangement uses TRBV20-1 and TRBJ2-7; weak D call: TRBD2 (6 bases). The source is a person aged 50-59 years with lung adenocarcinoma. The sample consisted of FFPE invasive lung adenocarcinoma tissue. CDR3 coding DNA: TGCAGTGCTAGTGAGACTAGCGAGCAGTACTTC. Its translation: CSASETSEQYF.